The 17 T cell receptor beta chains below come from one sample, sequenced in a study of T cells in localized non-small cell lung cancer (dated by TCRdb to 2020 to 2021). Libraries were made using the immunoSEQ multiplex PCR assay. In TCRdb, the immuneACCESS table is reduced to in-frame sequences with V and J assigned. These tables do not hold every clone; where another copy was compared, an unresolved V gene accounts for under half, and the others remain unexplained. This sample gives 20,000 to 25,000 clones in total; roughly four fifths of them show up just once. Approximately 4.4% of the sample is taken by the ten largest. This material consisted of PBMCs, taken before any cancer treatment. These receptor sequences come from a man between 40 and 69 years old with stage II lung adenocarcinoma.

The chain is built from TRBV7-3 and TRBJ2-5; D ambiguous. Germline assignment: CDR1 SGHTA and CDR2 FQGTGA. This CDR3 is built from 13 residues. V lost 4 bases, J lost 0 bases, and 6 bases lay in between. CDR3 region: CASSSPNQETQYF. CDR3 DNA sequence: TGTGCCAGCAGCTCCCCCAACCAAGAGACCCAGTACTTC.

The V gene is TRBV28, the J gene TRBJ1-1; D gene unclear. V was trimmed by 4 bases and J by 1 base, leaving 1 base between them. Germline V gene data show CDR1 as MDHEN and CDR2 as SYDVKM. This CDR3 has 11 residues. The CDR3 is CASSSNTEAFF. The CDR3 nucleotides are TGTGCCAGCAGTTCGAACACTGAAGCTTTCTTT.

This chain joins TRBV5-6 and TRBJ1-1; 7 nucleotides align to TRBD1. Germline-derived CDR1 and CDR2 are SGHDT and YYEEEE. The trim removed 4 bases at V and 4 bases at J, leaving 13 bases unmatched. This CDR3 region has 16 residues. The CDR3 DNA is TGTGCCAGCAGCCGAGATCCGGGACAGCCGCGCACTGAAGCTTTCTTT. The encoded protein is CASSRDPGQPRTEAFF.

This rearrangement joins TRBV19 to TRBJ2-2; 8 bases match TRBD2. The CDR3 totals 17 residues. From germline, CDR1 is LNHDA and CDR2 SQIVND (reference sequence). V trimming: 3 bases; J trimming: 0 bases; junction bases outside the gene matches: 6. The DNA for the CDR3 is TGTGCCAGTAGTATCCCTGGACTAGCCGCGAACACCGGGGAGCTGTTTTTT. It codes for CASSIPGLAANTGELFF.

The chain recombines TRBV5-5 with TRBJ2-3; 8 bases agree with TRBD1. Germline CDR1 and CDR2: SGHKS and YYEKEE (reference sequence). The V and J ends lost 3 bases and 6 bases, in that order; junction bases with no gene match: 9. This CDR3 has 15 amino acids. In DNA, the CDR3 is TGTGCCAGCAGCTCGTCGACAGGGGCGATGGATACGCAGTATTTT. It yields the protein CASSSSTGAMDTQYF.

CDR3 DNA sequence: TGTGCCAGCAGCCCCGTCGCCCAGAACTATGGCTACACCTTC. This sequence encodes CASSPVAQNYGYTF. The gene calls are TRBV7-8 and TRBJ1-2, with D unclear. The CDR3 contains 14 residues. The V end lost 5 bases, the J end lost 2 bases, and 12 bases lay between the germline ends. Germline V lookup: CDR1 SGHVS, CDR2 FQNEAQ.

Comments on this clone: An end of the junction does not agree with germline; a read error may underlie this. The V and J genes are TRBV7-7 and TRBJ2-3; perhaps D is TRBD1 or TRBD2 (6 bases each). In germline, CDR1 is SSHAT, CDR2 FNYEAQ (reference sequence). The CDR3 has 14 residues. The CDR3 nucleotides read TGTGCTAGCAGCTTAACGGGGGCGGCAGATACGCAGTATTTT. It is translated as CASSLTGAADTQYF.

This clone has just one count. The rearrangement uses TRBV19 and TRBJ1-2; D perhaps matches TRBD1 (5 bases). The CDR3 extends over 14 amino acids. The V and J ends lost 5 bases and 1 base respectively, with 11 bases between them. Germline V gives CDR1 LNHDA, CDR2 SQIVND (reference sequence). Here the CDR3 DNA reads TGTGCCAGTAGTCCGGGACGGATTAACTATGGCTACACCTTC. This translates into CASSPGRINYGYTF. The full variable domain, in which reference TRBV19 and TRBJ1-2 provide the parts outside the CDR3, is DGGITQSPKYLFRKEGQNVTLSCEQNLNHDAMYWYRQDPGQGLRLIYYSQIVNDFQKGDIAEGYSVSREKKESFPLTVTSAQKNPTAFYLCASSPGRINYGYTFGSGTRLTVV.

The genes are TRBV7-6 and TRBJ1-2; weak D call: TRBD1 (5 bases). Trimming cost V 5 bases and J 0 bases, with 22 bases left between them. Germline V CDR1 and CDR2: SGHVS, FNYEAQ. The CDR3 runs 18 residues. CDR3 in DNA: TGTGCCAGCAGCGCGTCCCCCCCCCGGGGACTAGCTAACTATGGCTACACCTTC. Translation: CASSASPPRGLANYGYTF. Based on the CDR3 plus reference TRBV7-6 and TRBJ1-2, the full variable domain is GAGVSQSPRYKVTKRGQDVALRCDPISGHVSLYWYRQALGQGPEFLTYFNYEAQQDKSGLPNDRFSAERPEGSISTLTIQRTEQRDSAMYRCASSASPPRGLANYGYTFGSGTRLTVV.

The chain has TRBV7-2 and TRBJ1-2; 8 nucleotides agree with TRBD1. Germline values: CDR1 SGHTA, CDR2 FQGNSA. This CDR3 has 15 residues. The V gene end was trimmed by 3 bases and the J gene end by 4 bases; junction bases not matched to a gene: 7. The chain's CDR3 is CASSLARTGSYGYTF. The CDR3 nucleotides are TGTGCCAGCAGCTTGGCCCGGACAGGGTCCTATGGCTACACCTTC. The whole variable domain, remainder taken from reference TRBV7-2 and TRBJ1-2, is GAGVSQSPSNKVTEKGKDVELRCDPISGHTALYWYRQSLGQGLEFLIYFQGNSAPDKSGLPSDRFSAERTGGSVSTLTIQRTQQEDSAVYLCASSLARTGSYGYTFGSGTRLTVV.

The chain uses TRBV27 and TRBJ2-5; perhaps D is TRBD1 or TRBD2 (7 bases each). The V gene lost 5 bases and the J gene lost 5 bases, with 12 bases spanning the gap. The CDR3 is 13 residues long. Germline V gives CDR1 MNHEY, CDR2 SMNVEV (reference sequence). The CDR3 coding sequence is TGTGCCAGCAGTCCCCAGGGGGGGGAGACCCAGTACTTC. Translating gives CASSPQGGETQYF.

CDR3 nucleotides: TGCGCCAGCAGCCTTCGGACTCTGGGCACAGATACGCAGTATTTT. Amino acids: CASSLRTLGTDTQYF. The genes are TRBV4-1 and TRBJ2-3, with D possibly being TRBD2 (5 bases). CDR1 MGHRA and CDR2 YSYEKL come from the germline V gene. The CDR3 contains 15 residues. V lost 4 bases and J 1 base, leaving 12 bases between the germline ends.

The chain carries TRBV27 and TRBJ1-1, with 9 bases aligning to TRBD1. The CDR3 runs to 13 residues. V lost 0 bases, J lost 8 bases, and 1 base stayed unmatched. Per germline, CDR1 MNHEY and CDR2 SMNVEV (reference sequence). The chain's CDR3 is CASSLSDRGEAFF. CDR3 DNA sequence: TGTGCCAGCAGTTTATCGGACAGGGGCGAAGCTTTCTTT.

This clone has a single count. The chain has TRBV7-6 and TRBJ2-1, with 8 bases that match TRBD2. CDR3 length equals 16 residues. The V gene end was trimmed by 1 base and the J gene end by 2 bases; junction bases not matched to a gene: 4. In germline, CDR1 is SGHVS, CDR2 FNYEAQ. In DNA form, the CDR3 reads TGTGCCAGCAGCTTAGGAGGTAGCGGGACCTACAATGAGCAGTTCTTC. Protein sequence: CASSLGGSGTYNEQFF.

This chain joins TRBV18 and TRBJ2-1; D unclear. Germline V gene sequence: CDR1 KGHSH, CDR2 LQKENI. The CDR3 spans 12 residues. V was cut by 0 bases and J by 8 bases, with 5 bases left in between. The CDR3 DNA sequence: TGTGCCAGCTCACCACCCCTAGATGAGCAGTTCTTC. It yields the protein CASSPPLDEQFF.

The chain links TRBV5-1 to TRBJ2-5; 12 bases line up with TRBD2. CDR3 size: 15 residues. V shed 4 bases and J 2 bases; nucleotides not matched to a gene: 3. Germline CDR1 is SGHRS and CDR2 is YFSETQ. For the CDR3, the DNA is TGCGCCAGCAGCCTTGGACTAGCGGGGCAAGAGACCCAGTACTTC. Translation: CASSLGLAGQETQYF.

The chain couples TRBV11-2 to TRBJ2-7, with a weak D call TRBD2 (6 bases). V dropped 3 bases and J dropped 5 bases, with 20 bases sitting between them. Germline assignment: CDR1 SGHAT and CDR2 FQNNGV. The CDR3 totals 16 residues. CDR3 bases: TGTGCCAGCAGCTTCACCGCAGGACTAACCAGTAACGAGCAGTACTTC. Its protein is CASSFTAGLTSNEQYF.